This T cell receptor (beta chain) originates from a study of beta chain features in type 1 diabetes. Study observations and caveats: When Type 1 diabetes patients were examined, their TCRB CDR3s proved moderately but significantly shorter in all four CD4+ subsets. Reads derived from cDNA could over-represent cells showing high TCR expression.

TCRB transcripts that were expressed got sequenced, as all of the isolated RNA had been reverse transcribed. The repertoire was sequenced with immunoSEQ multiplex PCR; TCRdb's copy has only in-frame clones and lacks some. Of 600,000 to 700,000 clones in the sample, over 10% are singletons; the top ten hold more than 0.1%. This clone has more than one count but fewer than ten. Its antigen remains unidentified. The length of the CDR3 is 16 residues. V lost 0 bases and J lost 0, with 13 bases in between. Germline-derived CDR1 and CDR2 are SGHRS and YFSETQ. Sequenced: naive CD4+ T cells from blood. This sequence was found in a man aged 25-45 years with type 1 diabetes. This chain uses TRBV5-1 with TRBJ2-7, with D perhaps matching TRBD1 or TRBD2 (5 bases each). CDR3 sequence reads: CASSLARDPSSYEQYF. DNA for the CDR3: TGCGCCAGCAGCTTGGCCCGGGACCCGAGCTCCTACGAGCAGTACTTC.